One and the same sample provided the 16 T cell receptor beta chains below, sequenced in a study of T cells in Graves' hyperthyroidism and ophthalmopathy (dated by TCRdb to the late 2010s). Preparation of the library involved multiplex PCR. Sequencing was performed on an Illumina HiSeq 2000. TCR beta CDR3 regions were amplified from RNA transcripts. The first round of RT-PCR for the TCR CDR3 was performed with the HTBI primer set and the Qiagen OneStep RT-PCR kit. The public reads were reanalyzed by TCRdb: fastp trimming at Q25, MiXCR alignment, in-frame beta chains only. Each entry merges the rows of one CDR3 protein and shows their most common DNA and genes. Counted in this sample were fewer than 850,000 distinct CDR3 sequences; around 15% of them appeared once. The ten top clones hold 15% to 17% of the sample. Specimen: blood. All receptors come from a man in his fifties with Graves' hyperthyroidism.

This clonotype has a count of ten or more. The V and J genes are TRBV7-3 and TRBJ2-2; D is perhaps TRBD1 (6 bases). V was clipped by 5 bases and J by 4 bases, with 17 bases between them. The germline CDR1 and CDR2 sequences are SGHTA and FQGTGA. CDR3 length: 16 amino acids. CDR3 nucleotide sequence: TGTGCCAGCAGCCCCTCAGGGGTGCGCTCCACCGGGGAGCTGTTTTTT. Its translation: CASSPSGVRSTGELFF.

This clonotype was recorded a few times. For the CDR3, the DNA is TGCGCCAGCAGCTTTACGACAACTAATGAAAAACTGTTTTTT. Translated, it gives CASSFTTTNEKLFF. This chain connects TRBV5-1 to TRBJ1-4, with D unresolved. The CDR3 totals 14 residues. Trimming removed 2 bases from V and 0 bases from J, with 5 bases in between. Germline V CDR1 and CDR2: SGHRS, YFSETQ.

This clonotype was seen more than once but under ten times. CDR3 nucleotide sequence: TGTGCCAGCAGCCCCGCCCCGACCATTCAGTACTTC. Its translation: CASSPAPTIQYF. The chain links TRBV28 to TRBJ2-4, with D uncertain. CDR1 and CDR2 from the germline V gene are MDHEN and SYDVKM. The length of the CDR3 is 12 residues. Trimming left V 6 bases short and J 9 bases short, with 12 bases between.

In its sample, this clonotype was seen many times. V and J are TRBV11-3 and TRBJ2-1; 13 nucleotides align to TRBD2. V lost 5 bases and J lost 5; bases outside the gene matches: 9. Germline values: CDR1 SGHNT, CDR2 YENEEA. The CDR3 has 17 residues. CDR3 sequence reads: CASSPWTSGSGNNEQFF. The DNA of the CDR3 is TGTGCCAGCAGCCCTTGGACTAGCGGGAGTGGTAACAATGAGCAGTTCTTC.

Many counts were recorded for this clonotype. The V gene is TRBV12-5, the J gene TRBJ2-3; D may be TRBD1 (6 bases). CDR3 length: 18 residues. Germline values: CDR1 LGHNT, CDR2 FRNRAP. V was trimmed by 2 bases and J by 6 bases, leaving 24 bases between them. CDR3 amino acids: CASGLNVGDNKVPDTQYF. Here the CDR3 DNA reads TGTGCTAGTGGTTTGAACGTCGGGGACAACAAGGTTCCGGATACGCAGTATTTT.

The J gene is TRBJ2-5, the V gene TRBV5-6; 8 nucleotides match TRBD2. CDR1 and CDR2 from the germline V gene are SGHDT and YYEEEE. V lost 2 bases, J lost 1 base, and 7 bases stayed unmatched. The CDR3 spans 16 residues. DNA for the CDR3: TGTGCCAGCAGCTTCCCCCTTGCGGGAGGCCAAGAGACCCAGTACTTC. Translating it yields CASSFPLAGGQETQYF.

The J gene is TRBJ1-4, the V gene TRBV9; D may be TRBD1 (6 bases). This CDR3 comprises 15 residues. V was trimmed by 0 bases and J by 4 bases, leaving 10 bases between them. Germline CDR1 SGDLS, CDR2 YYNGEE. The CDR3 DNA is TGTGCCAGCAGCGTAGAAGGGACACTTAATGAAAAACTGTTTTTT. Amino acid sequence: CASSVEGTLNEKLFF.

This clonotype was found many times. The V call is TRBV29-1, the J call TRBJ2-5; possibly TRBD1 or TRBD2 for D (6 bases each). Germline assignment: CDR1 SQVTM and CDR2 ANQGSEA. Trimming pared 4 bases from V and 5 bases from J, leaving 14 bases between. The CDR3 is made up of 13 amino acids. This chain's CDR3 is CSVGLGGLETQYF. The CDR3 region has the DNA TGCAGCGTTGGGTTAGGGGGACTCGAGACCCAGTACTTC. The complete variable domain, with remaining parts taken from reference TRBV29-1 and TRBJ2-5, reads SAVISQKPSRDICQRGTSLTIQCQVDSQVTMMFWYRQQPGQSLTLIATANQGSEATYESGFVIDKFPISRPNLTFSTLTVSNMSPEDSSIYLCSVGLGGLETQYFGPGTRLLVL.

This clonotype appeared many times. The V call is TRBV7-2, the J call TRBJ1-2; 10 bases map to TRBD1. The V gene end was trimmed by 5 bases and the J gene end by 2 bases; junction bases not matched to a gene: 5. The CDR3 contains 15 residues. Germline V CDR1 and CDR2: SGHTA, FQGNSA. The CDR3: CASSTTGGANYGYTF. In nucleotides, the CDR3 is TGTGCCAGCAGCACGACAGGGGGCGCCAACTATGGCTACACCTTC.

The V and J genes are TRBV2 and TRBJ2-3; TRBD2 matches 10 bases. With V trimmed by 6 bases and J by 2 bases, 23 bases remained unmatched. The CDR3 spans 21 residues. Germline CDR1 and CDR2: SNHLY and FYNNEI. The CDR3 reads CASSHEPVRGGLAGDTDTQYF. Here the CDR3 DNA reads TGTGCCAGCAGCCATGAACCCGTCCGGGGAGGGCTAGCGGGGGACACAGATACGCAGTATTTT.

Only one count was recorded for this clonotype. This chain links TRBV18 with TRBJ2-1; TRBD2 matches at 7 bases. Germline loops: CDR1 KGHSH, CDR2 LQKENI. V gave up 2 bases and J gave up 5 bases; unmatched junction bases: 6. There are 15 residues in the CDR3. CDR3 DNA sequence: TGTGCCAGCTCACCAGGTGGGACTACAAACAATGAGCAGTTCTTC. Its protein is CASSPGGTTNNEQFF.

The chain employs TRBV5-1 and TRBJ1-4; TRBD1 might be the D (6 bases). Germline V CDR1 and CDR2: SGHRS, YFSETQ. Trimming stripped 3 bases from V and 4 bases from J, with 10 bases between. The CDR3 has 14 amino acids. Written as DNA, the CDR3 is TGCGCCAGCAGCTGGACAGCCAATAATGAAAAACTGTTTTTT. It yields the protein CASSWTANNEKLFF.

The chain is built from TRBV27 and TRBJ2-1; D not certain. Germline V gene sequence: CDR1 MNHEY, CDR2 SMNVEV (reference sequence). There are 15 residues in the CDR3. The germline V and J ends were trimmed by 3 bases and 4 bases, with 13 bases remaining between them. The chain's CDR3 is CASSFGPGHYNEQFF. The CDR3 DNA is TGTGCCAGCAGTTTTGGGCCGGGCCATTACAATGAGCAGTTCTTC.

This clonotype was recorded a few times. The chain combines TRBV29-1 with TRBJ2-1, with D unresolved. The CDR3 totals 13 residues. Germline V CDR1 and CDR2: SQVTM, ANQGSEA. The V end was cut by 4 bases, the J end by 6 bases, with 13 bases between. The CDR3 DNA reads TGCAGCGTTGGCGACAATCTATTCAATGAGCAGTTCTTC. Translation gives CSVGDNLFNEQFF.

This clonotype was seen a few times. The V and J genes are TRBV15 and TRBJ2-5; 11 bases align to TRBD2. Germline trimming cut 4 bases from V and 2 bases from J; bases unmatched to any gene: 6. The CDR3 runs 16 residues. Germline V lookup: CDR1 LNHNV, CDR2 YYDKDF (reference sequence). CDR3 DNA sequence: TGTGCCACCAGCAAGACTAGCGGGACTGATCAAGAGACCCAGTACTTC. This codes for CATSKTSGTDQETQYF.

This clonotype turned up a few times. The chain couples TRBV7-2 to TRBJ1-2; 11 nucleotides line up with TRBD1. The CDR3 is made up of 14 amino acids. After removal of 4 bases from V and 7 bases from J, the junction contained 5 bases not matched to a gene. Germline-derived CDR1 and CDR2 are SGHTA and FQGNSA. CDR3 sequence reads: CASSSDRGQGGYTF. The CDR3 DNA sequence: TGTGCCAGCAGCTCGGACAGGGGGCAGGGTGGCTACACCTTC.